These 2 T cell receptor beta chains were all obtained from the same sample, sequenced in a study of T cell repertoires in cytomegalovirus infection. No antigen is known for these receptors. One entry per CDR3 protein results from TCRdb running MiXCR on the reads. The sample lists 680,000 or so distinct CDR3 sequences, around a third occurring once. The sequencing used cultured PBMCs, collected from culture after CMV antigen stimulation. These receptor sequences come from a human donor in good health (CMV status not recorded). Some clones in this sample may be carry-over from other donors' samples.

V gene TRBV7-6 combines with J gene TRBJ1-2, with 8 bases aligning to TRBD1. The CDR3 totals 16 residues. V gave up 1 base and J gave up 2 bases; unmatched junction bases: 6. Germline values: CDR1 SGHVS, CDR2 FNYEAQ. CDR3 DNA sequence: TGTGCCAGCAGCTTAGTCCCGGCAGGGGGCAACTATGGCTACACCTTC. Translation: CASSLVPAGGNYGYTF.

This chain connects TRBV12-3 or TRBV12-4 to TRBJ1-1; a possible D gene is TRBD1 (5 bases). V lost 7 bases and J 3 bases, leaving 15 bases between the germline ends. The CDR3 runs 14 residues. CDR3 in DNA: TGTGCCAGCACCACAACGGAGGGGTACACTGAAGCTTTCTTT. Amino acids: CASTTTEGYTEAFF.